Listed below are T cell receptor beta chains from one sample, sequenced in a study of blood T cell repertoires in COVID-19. This table comes from immunoSEQ multiplex PCR, and its TCRdb copy is limited to in-frame clones, with some not included. The data hold some 290,000 clones, with roughly 90% observed a single time. Sequenced: peripheral blood. All receptors come from a woman aged 25 to 39 with COVID-19, enrolled during active disease. Both conserved end residues are part of each CDR3. The order of the fields is clone size, J gene, D gene, V gene, CDR3 DNA, CDR3 protein. The D gene is left open where the match is weak. The size field is filled for only some rows; it gives once, few, many or a size class.

>NA|TRBJ2-7|NA|TRBV6-6
TGTGCCAGCAGTTACTCCCGGACATCCTACGAGCAGTACTTC
CASSYSRTSYEQYF
>NA|TRBJ2-1|TRBD2|TRBV4-1
TGCGCCAGCAGTGAGGGGGCTAGCGGGAACAATGAGCAGTTCTTC
CASSEGASGNNEQFF
>once|TRBJ1-6|NA|TRBV6-6
TGTGCCAGCAGCCAGACGACAGACTTAAATTCACCCCTCCACTTT
CASSQTTDLNSPLHF
>NA|TRBJ1-1|NA|TRBV7-9
TGTGCCAGCAGCTTGAGCAGGGGCCAAGGCACTGAAGCTTTCTTT
CASSLSRGQGTEAFF
>once|TRBJ2-2|NA|TRBV6-5
TGTGCCAGCTCAGGGGTGAACACCGGGGAGCTGTTTTTT
CASSGVNTGELFF
>NA|TRBJ1-5|TRBD1|TRBV19
TGTGCCAGTAGTATCCGGACAGGAGATAGCAATCAGCCCCAGCATTTT
CASSIRTGDSNQPQHF
>NA|TRBJ2-5|NA|TRBV5-1
TGCGCCAGCAGTTCAAGCGTGGAGACCCAGTACTTC
CASSSSVETQYF
>NA|TRBJ1-4|TRBD1|TRBV5-1
TGCGCCAGCAGCTTACAGGGGGGGCGAGAAAAACTGTTTTTT
CASSLQGGREKLFF
>once|TRBJ1-4|NA|TRBV6-1
TGTGCCAGCAGTGAAAGGGCAGGTCAAGGGGATGAAAAACTGTTTTTT
CASSERAGQGDEKLFF
>NA|TRBJ1-2|NA|TRBV6-5
TGTGCCAGCAGCGCACTTCGAACCCCAAACTATGGCTACACCTTC
CASSALRTPNYGYTF
>NA|TRBJ1-5|TRBD1|TRBV2
TGTGCCAGCAGTGAATGGTTAAGGGCAGGGGGTTACAATCAGCCCCAGCATTTT
CASSEWLRAGGYNQPQHF
>NA|TRBJ2-2|TRBD1|TRBV19
TGTGCCAGTATGGGACAGGGGGCGATCGGGGAGCTGTTTTTT
CASMGQGAIGELFF
>NA|TRBJ2-1|TRBD2|TRBV7-9
TGTGCCAGCAGCCCGGGACTAGCGAGTGAGCAGTTCTTC
CASSPGLASEQFF
>NA|TRBJ2-3|NA|TRBV9
TGTGCCACCTCGACGGGAAGCACAGATACGCAGTATTTT
CATSTGSTDTQYF
>NA|TRBJ1-5|TRBD1|TRBV5-1
TGCGCCAGCAGCTTGGGGGCAGGGGGTCAGCCCCAGCATTTT
CASSLGAGGQPQHF
>NA|TRBJ2-1|NA|TRBV6-2/TRBV6-3
TGTGCCAGCAGTTACGGGCACTGGTCCCAGCAGTTCTTC
CASSYGHWSQQFF
>NA|TRBJ1-5|NA|TRBV6-1
TGTGCCAGCAGACAGGAAAATCAGCCCCAGCATTTT
CASRQENQPQHF
>NA|TRBJ1-2|TRBD1|TRBV6-4
TGTGCCAGCGCTTACACGCGGGACAGGGAGACCTATGGCTACACCTTC
CASAYTRDRETYGYTF
>few|TRBJ1-6|NA|TRBV7-9
TGTGCCAGCAGCCGGGACTTTCCCAATTCACCCCTCCACTTT
CASSRDFPNSPLHF
>NA|TRBJ2-6|TRBD1|TRBV27
TGTGCCAGCAGTTTCAGGGGGCGACCCCTCTCTGGGGCCAACGTCCTGACTTTC
CASSFRGRPLSGANVLTF
>NA|TRBJ2-2|TRBD2|TRBV10-2
TGCGCCAGCATTGCCCTAGCGGGACGGCCCGGGGAGCTGTTTTTT
CASIALAGRPGELFF
>NA|TRBJ2-3|TRBD2|TRBV7-9
TGTGCCAGCAGCCGGGAGGTGAAAGATACGCAGTATTTT
CASSREVKDTQYF
>NA|TRBJ1-6|TRBD1|TRBV5-1
TGCGCCAGCAGCTTGGGACAGGGGGGCGATAATTCACCCCTCCACTTT
CASSLGQGGDNSPLHF
>NA|TRBJ2-3|TRBD2|TRBV7-6
TGTGCCAGCAGCTTTACTAGCGGGATGTCGACAGATACGCAGTATTTT
CASSFTSGMSTDTQYF
>NA|TRBJ1-2|NA|TRBV27
TGTGCCAGCAGTTTGGTTCAGGGTAACTATGGCTACACCTTC
CASSLVQGNYGYTF
>NA|TRBJ1-1|NA|TRBV7-2
TGTGCCAGCAGCCTGATAGGACAGCTAAACACTGAAGCTTTCTTT
CASSLIGQLNTEAFF
>NA|TRBJ2-1|NA|TRBV20-1
TGCAGTGCTAGTTCGGGAGATGAGCAGTTCTTC
CSASSGDEQFF
>NA|TRBJ1-1|NA|TRBV19
TGTGCCAGTACCCTCGCCCCAGGCATGAACACTGAAGCTTTCTTT
CASTLAPGMNTEAFF
>NA|TRBJ2-7|NA|TRBV3-1/TRBV3-2
TGTGCCAGCAGCCCCCCCGGACAGCGGAGCTCCTACGAGCAGTACTTC
CASSPPGQRSSYEQYF
>NA|TRBJ2-7|NA|TRBV28
TGTGCCAGCAGTTTAATAGGCGGGGCAAGTCCTGGGGAGCAGTACTTC
CASSLIGGASPGEQYF
>NA|TRBJ1-1|NA|TRBV19
TGTGCCAGTAGTATGGGGGGTGTGGAGACTGAAGCTTTCTTT
CASSMGGVETEAFF
>NA|TRBJ2-7|TRBD1|TRBV6-5
TGTGCCAGCAGCCCCGGGACAGGGGATGTCCACGAGCAGTACTTC
CASSPGTGDVHEQYF
>NA|TRBJ1-1|NA|TRBV3-1/TRBV3-2
TGTGCCAGCAGCCCCGAACTCCCGAACACTGAAGCTTTCTTT
CASSPELPNTEAFF
>once|TRBJ1-1|NA|TRBV10-3
TGTGCCATCGGGGGGTCCGGGGTGTTAACTGAAGCTTTCTTT
CAIGGSGVLTEAFF
>NA|TRBJ1-2|NA|TRBV14
TGTGCCAGCAGCCAAGACAGGGTCGGTGGCTACACCTTC
CASSQDRVGGYTF
>NA|TRBJ2-2|NA|TRBV6-5
TGTGCCAGTCACCGGGTAATGGACACCGGGGAGCTGTTTTTT
CASHRVMDTGELFF
>NA|TRBJ2-5|TRBD2|TRBV2
TGTGCCAGTCAGCCCGGGACTAGTGCTGAGACCCAGTACTTC
CASQPGTSAETQYF
>NA|TRBJ2-3|TRBD2|TRBV7-8
TGTGCCAGCAGCTTCACGGGGGGAGGCACAGATACGCAGTATTTT
CASSFTGGGTDTQYF
>NA|TRBJ2-2|NA|TRBV27
TGTGCCAGCAGTTTAATGGGGGCGCAGGGCGGGGAGCTGTTTTTT
CASSLMGAQGGELFF